These 15 T cell receptor beta chains share one sample of origin, sequenced in a study of blood T cell repertoires in COVID-19. Clones were read by immunoSEQ multiplex PCR, and TCRdb kept only the in-frame ones, dropping some. The sample records about 150,000 clones, 70% to 85% being singletons. Sequenced sample: peripheral blood. The receptors were sampled from a woman aged 45 to 65 with acute or convalescent COVID-19.

The V and J genes are TRBV6-5 and TRBJ2-7; D possibly corresponds to TRBD1 (6 bases). Deletions cut 6 bases from V and 2 bases from J, with 17 bases between. CDR3 length: 15 residues. Germline lookup yields CDR1 MNHEY and CDR2 SVGAGI. The DNA of the CDR3 is TGTGCCAGCAGCCCAGTGGGCCAGGGGCCCTACGAGCAGTACTTC. Protein product: CASSPVGQGPYEQYF.

This clone came up a few times. The chain couples TRBV27 to TRBJ2-1; 13 positions match TRBD2. The CDR3 sequence is 17 residues long. Germline assignment: CDR1 MNHEY and CDR2 SMNVEV (reference sequence). The trim removed 5 bases at V and 7 bases at J, leaving 11 bases unmatched. The CDR3 here is CASSPRWGLAGINEQFF. CDR3 bases: TGTGCCAGCAGTCCTCGCTGGGGACTAGCGGGAATTAATGAGCAGTTCTTC.

J is TRBJ1-4 and V is TRBV4-3, with a possible D match to TRBD1 (5 bases). The V gene's germline CDR1 is LGHNA and CDR2 YSLEER. Trimming removed 1 base at V and 0 bases at J, with 9 bases between. The CDR3 sequence is 16 residues long. CDR3 sequence (DNA): TGCGCCAGCAGCCAAGTCTGGGACTCAACTAATGAAAAACTGTTTTTT. This codes for CASSQVWDSTNEKLFF.

The chain has TRBV10-3 and TRBJ1-1; 12 bases are a match to TRBD1. Germline CDR1 reads ENHRY; CDR2 reads SYGVKD. The V segment lost 1 base and the J segment 0 bases; nucleotides outside the gene matches: 6. The CDR3 has 18 residues. CDR3 nucleotides: TGTGCCATCAGTGAGTTCGGGACAGGGGGCCCCATGAACACTGAAGCTTTCTTT. It specifies CAISEFGTGGPMNTEAFF.

The chain employs TRBV5-1 and TRBJ2-1; D is unresolved. Germline V gene sequence: CDR1 SGHRS, CDR2 YFSETQ. This CDR3 region has 14 residues. V gave up 0 bases and J gave up 8 bases, with 12 bases separating them. CDR3 in DNA: TGCGCCAGCAGCTTGGTAGTCGGAGTTGATGAGCAGTTCTTC. The encoded protein is CASSLVVGVDEQFF.

This chain links TRBV2 with TRBJ1-5; 12 nucleotides line up with TRBD1. V gave up 8 bases and J gave up 7 bases; unmatched junction bases: 6. Germline V gives CDR1 SNHLY, CDR2 FYNNEI. The CDR3 totals 14 residues. The CDR3 here is CASLGQGAGQPQHF. Written as DNA, the CDR3 is TGTGCCAGCTTGGGACAGGGGGCGGGGCAGCCCCAGCATTTT.

This clone has more than one count but fewer than ten. This rearrangement joins TRBV7-8 to TRBJ1-6; TRBD1 agrees at 7 bases. V lost 5 bases, J lost 6 bases, and 13 bases stayed unmatched. Germline CDR1 SGHVS, CDR2 FQNEAQ. The CDR3 is 17 residues long. The chain's CDR3 is CASSLRDSRSGNSPLHF. The CDR3 region has the DNA TGTGCCAGCAGCCTACGGGACAGCCGTTCGGGTAATTCACCCCTCCACTTT.

CDR3 region: CASSSLGGSNQPQHF. The CDR3 coding sequence is TGTGCCAGTAGTAGTCTGGGGGGTAGCAATCAGCCCCAGCATTTT. The chain carries TRBV19 and TRBJ1-5; D may be TRBD1 (5 bases). There are 15 residues in the CDR3. The germline CDR1 and CDR2 sequences are LNHDA and SQIVND (reference sequence). The V end was cut by 4 bases, the J end by 0 bases, with 10 bases between.

V gene TRBV18 combines with J gene TRBJ2-2, with 8 bases identical to TRBD1. CDR3 length: 14 residues. V shed 3 bases and J 4 bases; nucleotides not matched to a gene: 1. Germline V gene data show CDR1 as KGHSH and CDR2 as LQKENI. CDR3 in DNA: TGTGCCAGCTCACCGGGACAGGTCACCGGGGAGCTGTTTTTT. Its translation is CASSPGQVTGELFF.

The genes are TRBV7-8 and TRBJ2-3; 7 bases line up with TRBD1. The CDR3 has 14 amino acids. V lost 0 bases and J lost 4; bases outside the gene matches: 1. Looked up from germline, CDR1 is SGHVS and CDR2 is FQNEAQ. Here the CDR3 reads CASSLAGQADTQYF. CDR3 in DNA: TGTGCCAGCAGCTTAGCCGGACAGGCAGATACGCAGTATTTT.

This clone was observed a single time. V and J are TRBV5-1 and TRBJ1-1; 9 nucleotides agree with TRBD1. The ends lost 4 bases at V and 1 base at J; junction bases unmatched: 8. Germline assignment: CDR1 SGHRS and CDR2 YFSETQ. CDR3 size: 16 residues. The CDR3 nucleotides are TGCGCCAGCAGCCCCCGGACAGGGGTAGGGAACACTGAAGCTTTCTTT. This sequence encodes CASSPRTGVGNTEAFF.

The chain is built from TRBV15 and TRBJ2-7; D remains ambiguous. Trimming removed 5 bases from V and 3 bases from J, with 14 bases in between. This CDR3 has 14 residues. Per germline, CDR1 LNHNV and CDR2 YYDKDF (reference sequence). CDR3 region: CATSPSPRFYEQYF. CDR3 bases: TGTGCCACCAGCCCCTCCCCCAGGTTCTACGAGCAGTACTTC.

The rearrangement joins TRBV27 to TRBJ2-2; tentative D call: TRBD2 (6 bases). The CDR3 extends over 13 amino acids. Germline V gene data show CDR1 as MNHEY and CDR2 as SMNVEV (reference sequence). V was trimmed by 5 bases and J by 14 bases, leaving 18 bases between them. This CDR3 reads CASSVGGTPFLFF. In DNA form, the CDR3 reads TGTGCCAGCAGTGTAGGCGGGACCCCGTTTCTGTTTTTT.

This chain connects TRBV4-2 to TRBJ2-5; 9 nucleotides line up with TRBD2. CDR1 is LGHNA and CDR2 is YNFKEQ in the germline V gene. The junction had 11 bases not matched to a gene; V was cut back by 0 bases and J by 6 bases. The CDR3 covers 17 residues. The CDR3 bases are TGTGCCAGCAGCCAAGAGGGACGCGGGGGGGCCGTGAAGACCCAGTACTTC. Translating it yields CASSQEGRGGAVKTQYF.

This rearrangement joins TRBV5-1 to TRBJ2-7; 11 positions agree with TRBD1. The CDR3 spans 14 residues. V was clipped by 3 bases and J by 6 bases; unmatched bases: 5. CDR1 and CDR2 (germline): SGHRS, YFSETQ. CDR3 nucleotide sequence: TGCGCCAGCAGCTCTGGACAGGGGGCAGTCGAGCAGTACTTC. Encoded protein: CASSSGQGAVEQYF.